The rows below give T cell receptor beta chains drawn from one sample of a study of Ad26.COV2.S vaccination and SARS-CoV-2 variants. Measured with immunoSEQ multiplex PCR; TCRdb has only the in-frame clones, and not every one. This table holds almost 400,000 clones, about nine tenths found once. Here the sequenced sample was peripheral blood, taken in a trial of Ad26.COV2.S vaccine versus placebo. The receptors stem from a person aged 18-60 years who received the Ad26.COV2.S COVID-19 vaccine or a placebo. Each CDR3 is given with its conserved first and last residue. D genes are given only for firm matches. Some rows have no size entry. The others give once, few or many, or a class for an expanded clone.

j_call,v_call,clone_size,d_call,cdr3_aa,cdr3_nt
TRBJ2-3,TRBV7-2,-,-,CASSPMFGTDTQYF,TGTGCCAGCAGCCCTATGTTTGGCACAGATACGCAGTATTTT
TRBJ1-1,TRBV6-4,once,TRBD1,CASQQGEGTEAFF,TGTGCCTCCCAACAGGGGGAGGGCACTGAAGCTTTCTTT
TRBJ2-1,TRBV6-6,-,-,CASSFNEQFF,TGTGCCAGCAGTTTCAATGAGCAGTTCTTC
TRBJ1-1,TRBV30,-,-,CAWSVPEGEAFF,TGTGCCTGGAGTGTCCCAGAAGGTGAAGCTTTCTTT
TRBJ2-5,TRBV3-1/TRBV3-2,-,-,CASSQAGRQETQYF,TGTGCCAGCAGCCAAGCGGGAAGGCAAGAGACCCAGTACTTC
TRBJ2-1,TRBV19,-,TRBD2,CASTLLLAGVDNEQFF,TGTGCCAGTACCCTGTTGCTAGCGGGAGTGGACAATGAGCAGTTCTTC
TRBJ2-1,TRBV6-6,-,-,CASSYPANYNEQFF,TGTGCCAGCAGTTACCCAGCTAACTACAATGAGCAGTTCTTC
TRBJ1-3,TRBV13,-,TRBD1,CASSSRGYGNTIYF,TGTGCCAGCAGCTCCAGGGGGTATGGAAACACCATATATTTT
TRBJ1-2,TRBV7-2,-,TRBD1,CASSLGSGTGYGYTF,TGTGCCAGCAGCTTAGGGTCCGGGACAGGGTATGGCTACACCTTC
TRBJ2-7,TRBV28,-,-,CASSNKQGSYEQYF,TGTGCCAGCAGTAATAAACAGGGATCCTACGAGCAGTACTTC
TRBJ2-5,TRBV28,-,TRBD1,CASTGGQGAETQYF,TGTGCCAGCACCGGGGGACAGGGGGCAGAGACCCAGTACTTC
TRBJ1-1,TRBV5-1,-,-,CASSESGGPEAFF,TGCGCCAGCAGCGAATCGGGGGGGCCTGAAGCTTTCTTT
TRBJ2-2,TRBV7-9,-,-,CASSLVGGGPRPNTGELFF,TGTGCCAGCAGCTTAGTCGGCGGAGGCCCTCGACCGAACACCGGGGAGCTGTTTTTT
TRBJ2-7,TRBV15,-,TRBD1,CATSGTGSYEQYF,TGTGCCACCAGCGGGACAGGGAGCTACGAGCAGTACTTC
TRBJ2-1,TRBV15,-,-,CATSRDSPSNEQFF,TGTGCCACCAGCAGAGACTCCCCCAGCAATGAGCAGTTCTTC
TRBJ2-6,TRBV4-2,-,-,CASSPADSGANVLTF,TGTGCCAGCAGCCCGGCCGACTCTGGGGCCAACGTCCTGACTTTC
TRBJ1-1,TRBV10-2,-,-,CASSESKEWAEAFF,TGCGCCAGCAGTGAGTCGAAGGAGTGGGCTGAAGCTTTCTTT
TRBJ1-2,TRBV19,-,-,CASSSPGGNGYTF,TGTGCCAGTAGTTCCCCGGGGGGGAATGGCTACACCTTC
TRBJ2-1,TRBV12-3/TRBV12-4,-,-,CASSRYRANEQFF,TGTGCCAGCAGTCGCTACAGGGCGAATGAGCAGTTCTTC
TRBJ1-2,TRBV6-5,-,-,CASSYSGNYGYTF,TGTGCCAGCAGTTACTCAGGGAACTATGGCTACACCTTC
TRBJ2-3,TRBV18,-,TRBD2,CASSPRLAGRTDTQYF,TGTGCCAGCTCACCACGTTTAGCGGGGAGGACAGATACGCAGTATTTT
TRBJ2-1,TRBV5-4,-,TRBD2,CASSLSDKGTKQFF,TGTGCCAGCAGCCTATCCGACAAGGGGACTAAGCAGTTCTTC
TRBJ2-7,TRBV6-6,-,-,CASSSSFSGVLYEQYF,TGTGCCAGCAGTTCCTCGTTCTCGGGGGTTCTCTACGAGCAGTACTTC
TRBJ1-5,TRBV2,-,TRBD1,CASSDTGQGSNQPQHF,TGTGCCAGCAGTGATACGGGACAGGGTAGCAATCAGCCCCAGCATTTT
TRBJ2-2,TRBV30,-,-,CAWSDVRERDTGELFF,TGTGCCTGGAGTGATGTCCGGGAGAGGGACACCGGGGAGCTGTTTTTT
TRBJ2-2,TRBV2,once,-,CASRGDATGELFF,TGTGCCAGCAGAGGGGACGCCACCGGGGAGCTGTTTTTT
TRBJ1-6,TRBV19,-,-,CASSSSYNSPLHF,TGTGCCAGTTCAAGCTCCTATAATTCACCCCTCCACTTT
TRBJ1-4,TRBV18,once,TRBD1,CASSRGTGVLELFF,TGTGCCAGCTCACGTGGGACAGGGGTACTAGAGCTGTTTTTT
TRBJ2-7,TRBV6-5,-,-,CASSYSWRPEQYF,TGTGCCAGCAGTTACTCATGGCGGCCCGAGCAGTACTTC
TRBJ2-1,TRBV3-1/TRBV3-2,once,TRBD2,CASSQTIGGGDNEQFF,TGTGCCAGCAGCCAAACGATTGGGGGAGGGGACAATGAGCAGTTCTTC
TRBJ1-5,TRBV6-1,-,-,CASSESRGNQPQHF,TGTGCCAGCAGTGAATCTCGGGGGAATCAGCCCCAGCATTTT
TRBJ2-3,TRBV5-1,-,TRBD2,CASKRGGTDTQYF,TGCGCCAGCAAGCGGGGGGGCACAGATACGCAGTATTTT
TRBJ2-3,TRBV6-7,-,TRBD2,CASSYRTSGSSDTQYF,TGTGCCAGCAGTTACAGGACTAGCGGGAGTTCAGATACGCAGTATTTT
TRBJ2-7,TRBV6-5,once,-,CASSYSGHLTYEQYF,TGTGCCAGCAGTTACTCGGGACACCTAACCTACGAGCAGTACTTC
TRBJ2-7,TRBV6-1,-,TRBD1,CASSESQGVYEQYF,TGTGCCAGCAGTGAAAGTCAGGGGGTTTACGAGCAGTACTTC
TRBJ2-7,TRBV6-5,few,TRBD2,CASSYSGASSYEQYF,TGTGCCAGCAGTTATAGCGGGGCCTCCTCCTACGAGCAGTACTTC
TRBJ2-2,TRBV7-2,-,-,CASSLGGRRTGELFF,TGTGCCAGCAGCTTAGGAGGGCGCCGGACCGGGGAGCTGTTTTTT
TRBJ2-1,TRBV28,-,TRBD2,CASTSYGGTSGKGSYNEQFF,TGTGCCAGCACGTCCTACGGTGGGACTAGCGGGAAGGGGTCCTACAATGAGCAGTTCTTC
TRBJ2-5,TRBV3-1/TRBV3-2,few,-,CASSRTPGLEETQYF,TGTGCCAGCAGTCGCACCCCAGGGCTCGAAGAGACCCAGTACTTC
TRBJ1-1,TRBV5-1,-,TRBD1,CASSREGARGTEAFF,TGCGCCAGCAGCCGCGAGGGGGCGCGGGGCACTGAAGCTTTCTTT
TRBJ2-5,TRBV4-3,-,-,CASSPGRVPQETQYF,TGCGCCAGCAGCCCCGGACGGGTTCCTCAAGAGACCCAGTACTTC
TRBJ2-3,TRBV11-2,-,-,CASAHGAGSTDTQYF,TGTGCCAGCGCTCACGGGGCGGGAAGTACAGATACGCAGTATTTT
TRBJ2-3,TRBV5-8,-,-,CASSLAGRIDTQYF,TGTGCCAGCAGCTTGGCAGGGCGGATAGATACGCAGTATTTT
TRBJ2-3,TRBV13,many,-,CASSAYRTDTQYF,TGTGCCAGCAGCGCCTACCGCACAGATACGCAGTATTTT
TRBJ2-1,TRBV7-3,-,TRBD1,CASSLELPRQGPPEQFF,TGTGCCAGCAGCTTAGAGTTACCTCGACAGGGCCCCCCTGAGCAGTTCTTC
TRBJ1-2,TRBV7-3,-,-,CASSLRGGDYGYTF,TGTGCCAGCAGCTTAAGGGGCGGGGACTATGGCTACACCTTC